This TCR beta chain derives from a study of T cell responses to AZD1222 COVID-19 vaccine. Libraries were prepared by immunoSEQ multiplex PCR; TCRdb keeps only in-frame clonotypes and omits some of them. Of more than 100,000 clones in the sample, approximately 90% are singletons; the top ten hold roughly 3.5%. General study findings and limits: Baseline serostatus was positive in only a handful of AZD1222 recipients.

Points on this clone: Its matching antigen is unknown.

This TCR derives from an adult in good health. Sequencing was performed on peripheral blood, taken on day 0 of AZD1222 vaccination.

The CDR3 reads CASSPVGGREAFF. CDR3 DNA: TGTGCCAGCTCACCAGTAGGGGGGCGAGAAGCTTTCTTT. The chain links TRBV18 to TRBJ1-1; D is possibly TRBD1 (6 bases). The CDR3 loop spans 13 amino acids. Trimming left V 2 bases short and J 8 bases short, with 12 bases between. CDR1 and CDR2 from the germline V gene are KGHSH and LQKENI.